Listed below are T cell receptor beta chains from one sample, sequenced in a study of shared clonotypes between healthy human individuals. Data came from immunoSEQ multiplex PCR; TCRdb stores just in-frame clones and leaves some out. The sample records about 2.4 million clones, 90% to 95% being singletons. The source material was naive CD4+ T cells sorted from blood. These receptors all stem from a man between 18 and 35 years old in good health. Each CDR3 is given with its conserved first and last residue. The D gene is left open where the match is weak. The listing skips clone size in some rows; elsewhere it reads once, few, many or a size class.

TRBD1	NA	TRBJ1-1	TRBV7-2	TGTGCCAGCAGCTCTTCCGGGACAGGGCCTGAAGCTTTCTTT	CASSSSGTGPEAFF
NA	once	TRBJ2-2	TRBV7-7	TGTGCTAGCAGCCCCGACAGGTTTGGGGAGCTGTTTTTT	CASSPDRFGELFF
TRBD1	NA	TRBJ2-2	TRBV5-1	TGCGCCAGCAGCTTGGGGGTGACAGGGTCTGGCACCGGGGAGCTGTTTTTT	CASSLGVTGSGTGELFF
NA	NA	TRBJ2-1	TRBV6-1	TGTGCCAGCAGTCCTATGAATGAGCAGTTCTTC	CASSPMNEQFF
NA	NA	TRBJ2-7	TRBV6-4	TGTGCCAGCAGTGACGGGGGGCCGGGGGGCTACTCGCGGCGCCCTTCCTACGAGCAGTACTTC	CASSDGGPGGYSRRPSYEQYF
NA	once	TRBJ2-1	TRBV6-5	TGTGCCAGCAGCCAACGGACAGAGCAGTTCTTC	CASSQRTEQFF
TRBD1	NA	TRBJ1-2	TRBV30	TGTGCCTGGAGGGGGACAGGGGGCCACGGCTACACCTTC	CAWRGTGGHGYTF
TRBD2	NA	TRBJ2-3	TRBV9	TGTGCCAGCAGCGTAGCCGGGGGGAGCCCAGATACGCAGTATTTT	CASSVAGGSPDTQYF
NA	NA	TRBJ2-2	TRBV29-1	TGCAGCGTGAGGTCCGGGGGGAACACCGGGGAGCTGTTTTTT	CSVRSGGNTGELFF
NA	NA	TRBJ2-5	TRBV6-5	TGTGCCAGCTCTTGGACTGAAGCGGAGACCCAGTACTTC	CASSWTEAETQYF
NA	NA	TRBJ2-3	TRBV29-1	TGCAGCGTTGAAGAGGGGAGACCGGACACGGATACGCAGTATTTT	CSVEEGRPDTDTQYF
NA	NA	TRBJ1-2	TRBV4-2	TGTGCCAGCAGCCAAGATAGAGGCGGAACTAACTATGGCTACACCTTC	CASSQDRGGTNYGYTF
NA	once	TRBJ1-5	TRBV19	TGTGCCAGTAGTATTAGGACAGCCGGGGGGCAGCCCCAGCATTTT	CASSIRTAGGQPQHF
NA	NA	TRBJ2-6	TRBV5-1	TGCGCCAGCAGCTTGATTGGGGAGGCTGGGGCCAACGTCCTGACTTTC	CASSLIGEAGANVLTF
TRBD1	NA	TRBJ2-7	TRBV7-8	TGTGCCAGCAGCGCCCGACAGGGTAAGGCCTACGAGCAGTACTTC	CASSARQGKAYEQYF
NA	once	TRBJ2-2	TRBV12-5	TGTGCTAGTGGTTTTTTTGCAGGGAGCACCGGGGAGCTGTTTTTT	CASGFFAGSTGELFF
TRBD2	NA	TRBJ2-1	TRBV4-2	TGTGCCAGCAGCCAAGAGGGCAGCGGGGGGGCCGTTAGGTACAATGAGCAGTTCTTC	CASSQEGSGGAVRYNEQFF
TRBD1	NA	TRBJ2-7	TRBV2	TGTGCCAGTGGACCGGGACAGGGTCCTTACGAGCAGTACTTC	CASGPGQGPYEQYF
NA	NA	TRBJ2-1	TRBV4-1	TGCGCCAGCAGCCAAGATTGGGCCTCCCCTGAGCAGTTCTTC	CASSQDWASPEQFF
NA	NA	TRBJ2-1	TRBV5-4	TGTGCCAGCAGCTTGAGCGACGCTGCTGATGAGCAGTTCTTC	CASSLSDAADEQFF
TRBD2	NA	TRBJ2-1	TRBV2	TGTGCCAGCACCAGGACTAGCGGGGGTTACAATGAGCAGTTCTTC	CASTRTSGGYNEQFF
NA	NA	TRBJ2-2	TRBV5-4	TGTGCCAGCAGCGTGTTGAGCGGGGAGCTGTTTTTT	CASSVLSGELFF
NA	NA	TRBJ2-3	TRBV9	TGTGCCAGCAGCGTAGACAGGGAGGGAGATACGCAGTATTTT	CASSVDREGDTQYF